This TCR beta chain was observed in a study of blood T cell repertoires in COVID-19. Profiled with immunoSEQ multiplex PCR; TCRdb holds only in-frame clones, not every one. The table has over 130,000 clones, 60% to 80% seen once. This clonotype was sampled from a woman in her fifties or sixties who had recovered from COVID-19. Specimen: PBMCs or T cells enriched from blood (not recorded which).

CDR3 loop: CASSPVGLTEAFF. Here the CDR3 DNA reads TGTGCCAGCTCACCTGTGGGGCTAACTGAAGCTTTCTTT. The chain joins TRBV18 to TRBJ1-1; D perhaps matches TRBD1 (5 bases). V lost 3 bases to trimming and J lost 5 bases, with 10 bases between them. This CDR3 is built from 13 residues. The germline CDR1 and CDR2 sequences are KGHSH and LQKENI. Full variable domain (rest looked up from reference TRBV18 and TRBJ1-1): NAGVMQNPRHLVRRRGQEARLRCSPMKGHSHVYWYRQLPEEGLKFMVYLQKENIIDESGMPKERFSAEFPKEGPSILRIQQVVRGDSAAYFCASSPVGLTEAFFGQGTRLTVV.